This T cell receptor beta chain came from a study of T-cell memory formation after mild COVID-19. Study-level background: Clusters were largely donor specific.

The CDR3 is 15 residues long. In germline, CDR1 is GTSNPN, CDR2 SVGIG (reference sequence). J was trimmed by 7 bases and V by 1 base; bases with no gene match: 6. Employing constant-segment primers, 5'RACE generated TCR alpha and TCR beta cDNA libraries bearing sample barcodes and UMIs. MiXCR was run by TCRdb on the 5' RACE reads, yielding one entry per CDR3 protein. Here the sample spans just under 350,000 distinct CDR3 sequences, roughly 13% being singletons. Only a few counts were recorded for this clonotype. What it binds is not known. General observations from the study: The finding that pre-infection memory included some responding clones suggested that cross-reactive memory joined. CD4+ contracting clones lay mainly in CM and EM, CD8+ ones in EMRA.

The clonotype originates from a man aged 18 to 30 who had mild COVID-19 (a few samples of this study predate the infection). Cell type and time point are not known. The source material was PBMCs or a T cell subset sorted from them (not recorded which). The J gene is TRBJ2-2, the V gene TRBV30; the match to TRBD1 covers 10 bases. CDR3 in amino acids: CAWSAWTGGIGELFF. CDR3 coding DNA: TGTGCCTGGAGTGCTTGGACAGGGGGTATCGGGGAGCTGTTTTTT.